This TCR beta chain appears in the sequencing data of a study of vaccination and CD4 T cells after COVID-19. Background on the study: Each participant underwent a two-dose regimen of either the BNT162b2 or the mRNA-1273 vaccine. Study findings and constraints: In convalescent patients, 304 of 307 vaccine-specific clones were spike mono-reactive.

The Oncomine TCR Beta short-read assay was what sequenced the DNA obtained from cultured CD4+ T cells. TCRdb independently ran MiXCR on the PCR reads; one entry per CDR3 protein. The table lists around 15,000 distinct CDR3 sequences, less than 75% of them singletons. Treatment indicated: approximately 11-day PBMC culture with coronavirus spike peptide pools or control peptides (ViraFEST assay). After expanding antigen-specific T cells with peptide pools, ViraFEST sequenced their TCRs. Spanning March to December 2020, the positive PCR dates came before US Alpha, Beta and Delta variants. This clonotype was picked up a small number of times. No antigen is known for it. CDR1 is MNHNS, CDR2 SASEGT, per germline. V lost 7 bases and J lost 0, with 16 bases in between. The CDR3 length is 15 residues.

The sequenced sample consisted of CD4+ T cells from blood, cultured in vitro. The J gene is TRBJ2-7, the V gene TRBV6-1, with D perhaps matching TRBD1 (7 bases). This receptor was identified in a human donor who had recovered from COVID-19. CDR3 in DNA: TGTGCCAGCAAGGTTGCGGGGACAGACTCCTACGAGCAGTACTTC. This sequence encodes CASKVAGTDSYEQYF.